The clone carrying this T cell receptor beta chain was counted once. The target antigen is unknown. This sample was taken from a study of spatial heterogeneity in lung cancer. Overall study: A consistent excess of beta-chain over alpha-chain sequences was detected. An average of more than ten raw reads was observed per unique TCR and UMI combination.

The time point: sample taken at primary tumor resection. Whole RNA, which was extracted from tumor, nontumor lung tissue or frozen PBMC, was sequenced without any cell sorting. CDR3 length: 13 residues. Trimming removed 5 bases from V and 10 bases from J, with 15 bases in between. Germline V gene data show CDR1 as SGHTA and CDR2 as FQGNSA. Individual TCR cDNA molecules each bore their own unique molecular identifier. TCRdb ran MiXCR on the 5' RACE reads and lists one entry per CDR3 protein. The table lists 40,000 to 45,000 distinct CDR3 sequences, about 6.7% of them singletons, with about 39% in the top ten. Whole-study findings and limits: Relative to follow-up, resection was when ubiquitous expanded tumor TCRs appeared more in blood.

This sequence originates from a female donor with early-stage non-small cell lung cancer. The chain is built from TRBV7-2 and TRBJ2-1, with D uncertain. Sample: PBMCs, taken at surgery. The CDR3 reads CASSPRVGLEQFF. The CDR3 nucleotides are TGTGCCAGCAGCCCAAGGGTGGGTTTGGAGCAGTTCTTC.